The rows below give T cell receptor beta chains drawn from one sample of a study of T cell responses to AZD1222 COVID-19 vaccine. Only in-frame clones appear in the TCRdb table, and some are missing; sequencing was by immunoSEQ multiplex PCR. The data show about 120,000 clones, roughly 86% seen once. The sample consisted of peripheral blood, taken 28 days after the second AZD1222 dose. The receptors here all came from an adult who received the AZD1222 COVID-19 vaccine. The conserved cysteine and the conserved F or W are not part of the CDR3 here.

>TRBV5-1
ASSIGGAPPGELF
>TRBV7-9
ASSSGLVFGTQY
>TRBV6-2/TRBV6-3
ASSRSGTPLAKNIQY
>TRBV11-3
ASSVGTGYTGELF
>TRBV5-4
ASSLSSEQF
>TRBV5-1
ASSFGPVGEGGEKLF
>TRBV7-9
ASSLAGLATQY
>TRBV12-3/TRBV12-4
ASRTGTAYEQY
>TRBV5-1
ASQPDPGQMYSGANVLT
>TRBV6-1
ASSRDTLGNTEAF
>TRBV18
ASSPARVGTEAF
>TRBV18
ASSGTGLYEQY
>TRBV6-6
ASSYNTGELF
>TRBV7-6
ASSRTVGQPQH
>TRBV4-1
ASSRHEKLF
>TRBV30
AWSVLDRGRTGELF
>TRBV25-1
ASSESWGGGYT
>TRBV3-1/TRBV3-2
ASSQDGYSGIQPQH
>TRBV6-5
ASRQTGETQPQH
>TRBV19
ASSIDFPTAATNEKLF
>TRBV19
ASSIDGSVKEETQY
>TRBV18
ASSPSEGNQPQH
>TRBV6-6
ASSYMGLQETQY
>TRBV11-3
ASSRGGYGEQY
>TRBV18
ASSPTQGALTDTQY
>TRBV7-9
ASSQGQNTEAF
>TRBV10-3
AIRHNSGNTIY
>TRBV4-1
ASSQGETNTQY
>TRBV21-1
ASRDRINQPQH
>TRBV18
ASSPAGTGSLYEQY
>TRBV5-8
ASSFSLAGANEQF
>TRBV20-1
SASQGQESQPQH
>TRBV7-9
ASSGLGTDTFGYGYT
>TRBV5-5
ASSFGVAPDTQY
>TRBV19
ASRGFGYT
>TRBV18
ASSPQVGTSSYEQY
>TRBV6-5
AVRDRVNYEQY
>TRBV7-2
ASSLWGTGEKLF
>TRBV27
ASSNPSFYGFTDTQY
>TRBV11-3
ASSPPRHNTEAF
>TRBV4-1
ASSQPDRNEQF
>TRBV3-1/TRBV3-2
ASSQDLGAFVMNTEAF
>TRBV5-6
ASSTGTGWAEQY
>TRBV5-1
ASSLSWTSETQY
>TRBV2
ASSRTVSSYNSPLH
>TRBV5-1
ASSPTGDYGYT
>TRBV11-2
ASSSKGQTNEKLF
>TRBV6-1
ASSEAIGQGLAVGNSPLH
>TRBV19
ASGWTLANYGYT
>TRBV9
ASSEVPTGALH
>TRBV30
AWIQGAEQY